These 7 T cell receptor beta chains originate from one sample sequenced in a study of OX40 agonist ivuxolimab in advanced cancers. Using immunoSEQ multiplex PCR, the repertoire was profiled, and TCRdb retains in-frame clones only, with some absent. The data contain over 100,000 clones, over 75% of them singletons. The sequencing here drew on CD4+ or CD8+ T cells sorted from blood, taken in a trial of the OX40 agonist ivuxolimab. The source of these receptors is an adult with an advanced solid tumor such as melanoma, head and neck, liver or kidney cancer.

V is TRBV7-3 and J is TRBJ2-3; maybe TRBD2 (6 bases). The germline gives CDR1 SGHTA, CDR2 FQGTGA. Trimming cost V 2 bases and J 0 bases, with 12 bases left between them. This CDR3 has 16 residues. CDR3: CASSLGVRGSTDTQYF. The CDR3 nucleotides read TGTGCCAGCAGCTTAGGGGTTCGGGGGAGCACAGATACGCAGTATTTT.

As for this clone: Within the sample, other DNA sequences also encode this same CDR3. The rearrangement joins TRBV5-1 to TRBJ2-1, with TRBD1 as a possible D gene (5 bases). The CDR3 length is 15 residues. Deletions cut 0 bases from V and 1 base from J, with 8 bases between. Germline-derived CDR1 and CDR2 are SGHRS and YFSETQ. CDR3 DNA sequence: TGCGCCAGCAGCTTGGTGGCAGGGTCCTACAATGAGCAGTTCTTC. It codes for CASSLVAGSYNEQFF.

The CDR3 loop reads CASSLNGLIQETQYF. The CDR3 DNA is TGTGCCAGCAGCTTGAACGGACTGATCCAAGAGACCCAGTACTTC. The chain joins TRBV7-8 to TRBJ2-5; possible D gene TRBD2, 5 bases. The CDR3 runs to 15 residues. The germline V and J ends were trimmed by 3 bases and 1 base, with 12 bases remaining between them. Per germline, CDR1 SGHVS and CDR2 FQNEAQ. Combining the CDR3 with reference TRBV7-8 and TRBJ2-5 gives the whole variable domain GAGVSQSPRYKVAKRGQDVALRCDPISGHVSLFWYQQALGQGPEFLTYFQNEAQLDKSGLPSDRFFAERPEGSVSTLKIQRTQQEDSAVYLCASSLNGLIQETQYFGPGTRLLVL.

The V call is TRBV12-5, the J call TRBJ2-2; D is ambiguous. Trimming shortened V by 1 base and J by 5 bases, and 8 bases separated the two germline ends. The CDR3 covers 14 residues. CDR1 is LGHNT and CDR2 is FRNRAP in the germline V gene. CDR3 nucleotide sequence: TGTGCTAGTGGTTTGGGGTCATCGACCGGGGAGCTGTTTTTT. Translation: CASGLGSSTGELFF. The whole variable domain, remainder taken from reference TRBV12-5 and TRBJ2-2, is DARVTQTPRHKVTEMGQEVTMRCQPILGHNTVFWYRQTMMQGLELLAYFRNRAPLDDSGMPKDRFSAEMPDATLATLKIQPSEPRDSAVYFCASGLGSSTGELFFGEGSRLTVL.

The gene calls are TRBV5-6 and TRBJ2-2; D may be TRBD1 or TRBD2 (5 bases each). Germline V gene data show CDR1 as SGHDT and CDR2 as YYEEEE. V shed 2 bases and J shed 8 bases, with 10 bases lying between them. CDR3 length: 13 amino acids. The DNA of the CDR3 is TGTGCCAGCAGCTTCGAGGGGTGGGGGGAGCTGTTTTTT. Translating it yields CASSFEGWGELFF.

This clone appeared once. The chain uses TRBV30 and TRBJ2-7; 8 bases match TRBD2. CDR1 is GTSNPN and CDR2 is SVGIG in the germline V gene (reference sequence). The V segment lost 2 bases and the J segment 4 bases; nucleotides outside the gene matches: 10. This CDR3 region has 15 residues. CDR3 nucleotides: TGTGCCTGGAGTCCAGCCGGGGGGGGACGGTACGAGCAGTACTTC. The encoded protein is CAWSPAGGGRYEQYF.

The chain links TRBV7-2 to TRBJ1-2; possible D gene TRBD1, 6 bases. This CDR3 is built from 14 residues. Germline V gene data show CDR1 as SGHTA and CDR2 as FQGNSA. Trimming left V 6 bases short and J 2 bases short, with 13 bases between. The CDR3 reads CASSTGPVNYGYTF. The CDR3, as DNA: TGTGCCAGCAGTACAGGGCCCGTCAACTATGGCTACACCTTC.